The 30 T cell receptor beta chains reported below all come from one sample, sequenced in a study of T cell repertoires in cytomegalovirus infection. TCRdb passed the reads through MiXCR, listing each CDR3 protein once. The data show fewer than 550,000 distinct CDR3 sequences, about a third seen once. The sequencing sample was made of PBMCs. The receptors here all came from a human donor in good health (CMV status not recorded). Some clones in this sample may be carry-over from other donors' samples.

CDR3 in DNA: TGCAGTGCTGTGGCTACTCCTAAGGAGCAGTACTTC. It encodes CSAVATPKEQYF. The J gene is TRBJ2-7, the V gene TRBV20-1; D remains unclear. Between the trimmed V and J ends, which lost 5 bases and 7 bases, there was a span of 15 bases. The CDR3 has 12 amino acids. Germline CDR1 DFQATT, CDR2 SNEGSKA (reference sequence).

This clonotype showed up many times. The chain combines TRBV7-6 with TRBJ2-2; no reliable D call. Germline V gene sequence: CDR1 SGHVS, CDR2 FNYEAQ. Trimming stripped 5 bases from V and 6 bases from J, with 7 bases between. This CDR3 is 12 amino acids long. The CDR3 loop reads CASSPSAGELFF. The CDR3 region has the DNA TGTGCCAGCAGCCCTTCGGCCGGGGAGCTGTTTTTT.

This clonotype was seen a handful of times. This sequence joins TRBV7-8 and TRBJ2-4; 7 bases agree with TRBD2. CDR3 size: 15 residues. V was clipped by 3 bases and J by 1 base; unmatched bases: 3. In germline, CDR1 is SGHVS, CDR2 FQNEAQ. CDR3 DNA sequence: TGTGCCAGCAGCTTCGGGGGGACGGCCAAAAACATTCAGTACTTC. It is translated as CASSFGGTAKNIQYF.

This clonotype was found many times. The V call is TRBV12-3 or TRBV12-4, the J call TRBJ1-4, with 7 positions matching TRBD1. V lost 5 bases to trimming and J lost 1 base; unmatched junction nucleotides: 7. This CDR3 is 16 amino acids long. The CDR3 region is CASSPRGTETNEKLFF. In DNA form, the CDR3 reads TGTGCCAGCAGTCCTAGGGGGACAGAAACTAATGAAAAACTGTTTTTT.

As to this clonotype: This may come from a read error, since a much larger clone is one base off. For the CDR3, the DNA is TGTGCCAGCAGAATAAACACAGATACGCAGTATTTT. Translation: CASRINTDTQYF. The chain employs TRBV12-3 or TRBV12-4 and TRBJ2-3; D gene ambiguous. V was pared by 6 bases and J by 2 bases, with 6 bases between. The CDR3 runs 12 residues.

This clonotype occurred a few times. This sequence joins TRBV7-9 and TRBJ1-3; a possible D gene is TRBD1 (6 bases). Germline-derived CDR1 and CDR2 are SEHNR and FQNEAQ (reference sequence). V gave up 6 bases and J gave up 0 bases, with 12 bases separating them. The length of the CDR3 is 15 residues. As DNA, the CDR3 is TGTGCCAGCAGAGGACAGCCGCTCTCTGGAAACACCATATATTTT. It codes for CASRGQPLSGNTIYF.

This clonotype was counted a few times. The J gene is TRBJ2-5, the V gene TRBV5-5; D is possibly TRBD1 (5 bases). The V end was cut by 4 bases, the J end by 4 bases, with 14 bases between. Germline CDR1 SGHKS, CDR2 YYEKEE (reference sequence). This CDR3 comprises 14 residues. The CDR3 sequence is CASSPSWQGETQYF. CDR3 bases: TGTGCCAGCAGCCCCTCCTGGCAGGGAGAGACCCAGTACTTC. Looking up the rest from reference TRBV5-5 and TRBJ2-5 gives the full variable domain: DAGVTQSPTHLIKTRGQQVTLRCSPISGHKSVSWYQQVLGQGPQFIFQYYEKEERGRGNFPDRFSARQFPNYSSELNVNALLLGDSALYLCASSPSWQGETQYFGPGTRLLVL.

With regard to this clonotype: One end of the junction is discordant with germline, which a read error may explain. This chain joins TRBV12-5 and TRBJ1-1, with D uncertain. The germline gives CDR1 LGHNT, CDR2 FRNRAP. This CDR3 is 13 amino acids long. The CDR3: CDSGLGRATEAFF. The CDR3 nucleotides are TGTGATAGTGGGTTGGGAAGGGCCACTGAAGCTTTCTTT.

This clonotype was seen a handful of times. The CDR3 sequence is CASSSIAGVNTGELFF. In DNA, the CDR3 is TGTGCCAGCAGCTCAATAGCGGGGGTGAACACCGGGGAGCTGTTTTTT. The V gene is TRBV11-2, the J gene TRBJ2-2, with 9 positions matching TRBD2. V lost 4 bases to trimming and J lost 1 base; unmatched junction nucleotides: 4. The CDR3 has 16 amino acids. Germline V gene sequence: CDR1 SGHAT, CDR2 FQNNGV.

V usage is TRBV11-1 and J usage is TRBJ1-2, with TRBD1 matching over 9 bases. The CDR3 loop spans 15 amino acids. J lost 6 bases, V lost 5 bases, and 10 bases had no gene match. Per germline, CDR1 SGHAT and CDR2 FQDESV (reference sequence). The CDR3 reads CASSPSTGTGNGYTF. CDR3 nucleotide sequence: TGTGCCAGCAGCCCCTCGACCGGGACAGGGAATGGCTACACCTTC.

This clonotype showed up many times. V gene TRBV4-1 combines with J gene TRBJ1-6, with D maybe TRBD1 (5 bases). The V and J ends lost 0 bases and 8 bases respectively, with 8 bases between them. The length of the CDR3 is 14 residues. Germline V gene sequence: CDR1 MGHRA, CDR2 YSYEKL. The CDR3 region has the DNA TGCGCCAGCAGCCAAGAAATAGGGGATTCACCCCTCCACTTT. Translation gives CASSQEIGDSPLHF.

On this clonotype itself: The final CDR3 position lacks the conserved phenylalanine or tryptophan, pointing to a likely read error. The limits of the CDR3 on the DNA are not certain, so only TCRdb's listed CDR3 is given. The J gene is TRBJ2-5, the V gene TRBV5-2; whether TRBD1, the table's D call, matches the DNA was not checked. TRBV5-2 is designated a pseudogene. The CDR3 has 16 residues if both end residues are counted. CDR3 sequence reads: CASSLRRGALVETQYC.

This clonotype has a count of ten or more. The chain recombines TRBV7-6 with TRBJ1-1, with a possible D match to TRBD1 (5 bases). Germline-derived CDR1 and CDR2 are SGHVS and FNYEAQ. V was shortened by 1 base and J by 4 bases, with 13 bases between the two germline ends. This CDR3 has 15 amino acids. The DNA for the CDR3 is TGTGCCAGCAGCTTAGAAAGTGGGGGTAGCACTGAAGCTTTCTTT. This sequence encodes CASSLESGGSTEAFF.

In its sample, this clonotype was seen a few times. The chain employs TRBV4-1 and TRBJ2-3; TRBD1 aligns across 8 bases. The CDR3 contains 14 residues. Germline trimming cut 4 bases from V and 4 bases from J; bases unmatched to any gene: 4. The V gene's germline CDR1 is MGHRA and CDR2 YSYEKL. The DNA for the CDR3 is TGCGCCAGCAGCCCGAGGACAGGGTCAGATACGCAGTATTTT. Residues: CASSPRTGSDTQYF.

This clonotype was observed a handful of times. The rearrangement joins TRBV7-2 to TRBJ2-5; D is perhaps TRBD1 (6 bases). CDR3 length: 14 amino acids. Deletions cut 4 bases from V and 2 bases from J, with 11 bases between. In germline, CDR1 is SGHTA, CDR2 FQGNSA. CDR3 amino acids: CASSSLDSQETQYF. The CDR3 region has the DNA TGTGCCAGCAGCTCCCTGGACAGTCAAGAGACCCAGTACTTC.

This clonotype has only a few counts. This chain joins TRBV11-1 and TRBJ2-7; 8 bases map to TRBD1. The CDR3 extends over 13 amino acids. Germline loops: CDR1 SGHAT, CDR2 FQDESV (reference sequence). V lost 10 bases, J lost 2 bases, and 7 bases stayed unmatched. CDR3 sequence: CATRGPPTYEQYF. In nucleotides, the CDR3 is TGTGCCACCAGGGGGCCTCCCACCTACGAGCAGTACTTC.

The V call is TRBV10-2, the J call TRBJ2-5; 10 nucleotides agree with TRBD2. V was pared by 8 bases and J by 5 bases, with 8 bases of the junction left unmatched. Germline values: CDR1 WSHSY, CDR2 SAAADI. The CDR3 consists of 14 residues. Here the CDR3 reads CASGSGGLSETQYF. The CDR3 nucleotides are TGCGCCAGCGGTAGCGGGGGGCTGAGTGAGACCCAGTACTTC.

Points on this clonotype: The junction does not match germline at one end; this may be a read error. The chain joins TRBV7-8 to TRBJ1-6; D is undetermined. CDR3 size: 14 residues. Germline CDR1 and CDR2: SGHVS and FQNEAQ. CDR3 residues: CASSFQAGNSPLPF. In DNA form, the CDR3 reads TGTGCCAGCAGCTTTCAGGCGGGTAATTCACCCCTCCCATTT.

The CDR3 DNA is TGTGCCAGCAGACGACTCAGCGGGGGGGGCTCGGAGACCCAGTACTTC. Translated: CASRRLSGGGSETQYF. The rearrangement links TRBV7-2 to TRBJ2-5, with 10 bases matching TRBD2. The ends lost 6 bases at V and 5 bases at J; junction bases unmatched: 12. The CDR3 has 16 amino acids. Germline V gene sequence: CDR1 SGHTA, CDR2 FQGNSA.

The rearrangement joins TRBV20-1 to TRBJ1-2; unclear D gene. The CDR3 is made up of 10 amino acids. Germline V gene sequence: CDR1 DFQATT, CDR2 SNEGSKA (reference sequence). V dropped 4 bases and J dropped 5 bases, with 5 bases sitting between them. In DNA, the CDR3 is TGCAGTGCTACTCAGTATGGCTACACCTTC. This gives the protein CSATQYGYTF.

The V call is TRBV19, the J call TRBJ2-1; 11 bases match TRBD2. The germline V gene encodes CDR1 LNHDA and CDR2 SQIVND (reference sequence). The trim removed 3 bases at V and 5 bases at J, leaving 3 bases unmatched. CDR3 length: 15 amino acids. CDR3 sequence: CASSMLGLADNEQFF. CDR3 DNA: TGTGCCAGTAGTATGTTGGGACTAGCGGACAATGAGCAGTTCTTC.

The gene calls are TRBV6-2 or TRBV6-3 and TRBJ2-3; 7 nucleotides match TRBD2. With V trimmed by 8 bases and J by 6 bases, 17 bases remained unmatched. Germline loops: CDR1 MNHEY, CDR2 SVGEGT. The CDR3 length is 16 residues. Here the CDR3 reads CASGWRGTLKADTQYF. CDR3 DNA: TGTGCCAGCGGCTGGCGGGGGACCCTCAAGGCCGATACGCAGTATTTT.

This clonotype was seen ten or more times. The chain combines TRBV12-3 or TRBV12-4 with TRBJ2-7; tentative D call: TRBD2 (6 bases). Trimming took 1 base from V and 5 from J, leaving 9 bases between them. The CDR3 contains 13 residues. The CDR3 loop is CASSLVAVHEQYF. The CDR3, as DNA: TGTGCCAGCAGTTTAGTAGCGGTCCACGAGCAGTACTTC.

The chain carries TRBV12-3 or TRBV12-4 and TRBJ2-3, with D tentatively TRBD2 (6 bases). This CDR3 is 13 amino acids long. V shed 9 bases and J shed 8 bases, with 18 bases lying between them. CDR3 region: CASTRLAGLTQYF. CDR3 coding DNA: TGTGCCAGTACGAGACTGGCGGGGCTTACGCAGTATTTT.

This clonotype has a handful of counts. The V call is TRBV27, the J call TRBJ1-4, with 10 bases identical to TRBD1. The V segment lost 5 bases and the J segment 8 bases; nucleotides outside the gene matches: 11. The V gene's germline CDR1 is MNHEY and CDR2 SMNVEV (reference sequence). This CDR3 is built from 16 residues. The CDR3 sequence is CASSPIRGQGTEKLFF. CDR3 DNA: TGTGCCAGCAGTCCAATACGGGGACAGGGGACAGAAAAACTGTTTTTT.

For the CDR3, the DNA is TGTGCCAGCAGTGGTAGGATCAACTATGGCTACACCTTC. It is translated as CASSGRINYGYTF. The rearrangement links TRBV2 to TRBJ1-2; D not certain. V shed 4 bases and J shed 2 bases, with 8 bases lying between them. The CDR3 has 13 residues. CDR1 is SNHLY and CDR2 is FYNNEI in the germline V gene.

For the CDR3, the DNA is TGTGCCACCCAGCCGACTGAGGGGGCCACCGGGGAGCTGTTTTTT. This gives the protein CATQPTEGATGELFF. The V and J genes are TRBV15 and TRBJ2-2; 7 nucleotides line up with TRBD1. Germline V gene sequence: CDR1 LNHNV, CDR2 YYDKDF (reference sequence). Germline trimming cut 8 bases from V and 4 bases from J; bases unmatched to any gene: 10. The CDR3 has 15 residues.

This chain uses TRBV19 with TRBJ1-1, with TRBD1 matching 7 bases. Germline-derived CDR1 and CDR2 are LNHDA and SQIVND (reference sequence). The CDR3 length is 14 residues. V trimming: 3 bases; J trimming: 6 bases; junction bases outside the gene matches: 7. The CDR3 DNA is TGTGCCAGTAGTATTCGACAGGGATTCGCTGAAGCTTTCTTT. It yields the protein CASSIRQGFAEAFF.

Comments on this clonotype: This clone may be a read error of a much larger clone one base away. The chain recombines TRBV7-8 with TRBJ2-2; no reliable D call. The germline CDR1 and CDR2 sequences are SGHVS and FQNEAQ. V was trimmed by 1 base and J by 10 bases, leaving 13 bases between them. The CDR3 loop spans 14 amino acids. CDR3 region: CASSLVPRPVELFF. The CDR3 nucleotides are TGTGCCAGCAGCTTAGTCCCCCGTCCCGTGGAGCTGTTTTTT.

The CDR3 reads CASSRSPLAGSQETQYF. CDR3 in DNA: TGTGCCAGCAGCCGATCCCCCCTAGCGGGGTCCCAAGAGACCCAGTACTTC. This rearrangement joins TRBV4-2 to TRBJ2-5, with 9 bases matching TRBD2. CDR1 and CDR2 (germline): LGHNA, YNFKEQ. The CDR3 spans 17 residues. Losses at the gene ends were 4 bases for V and 1 base for J; bases not matched to a gene: 10.